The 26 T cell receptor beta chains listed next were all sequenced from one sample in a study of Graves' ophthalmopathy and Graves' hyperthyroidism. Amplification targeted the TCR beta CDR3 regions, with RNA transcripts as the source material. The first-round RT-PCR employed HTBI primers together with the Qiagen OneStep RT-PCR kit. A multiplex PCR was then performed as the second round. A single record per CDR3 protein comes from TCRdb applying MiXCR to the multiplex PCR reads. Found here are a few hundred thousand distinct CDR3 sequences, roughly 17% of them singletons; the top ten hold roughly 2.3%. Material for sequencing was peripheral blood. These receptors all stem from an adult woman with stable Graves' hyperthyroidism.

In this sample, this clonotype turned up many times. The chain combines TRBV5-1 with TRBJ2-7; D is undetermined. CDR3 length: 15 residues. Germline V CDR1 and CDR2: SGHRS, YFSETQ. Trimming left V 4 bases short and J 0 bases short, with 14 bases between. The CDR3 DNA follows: TGCGCCAGCAGCCTTACCCCAACCCCCTCCTACGAGCAGTACTTC. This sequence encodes CASSLTPTPSYEQYF.

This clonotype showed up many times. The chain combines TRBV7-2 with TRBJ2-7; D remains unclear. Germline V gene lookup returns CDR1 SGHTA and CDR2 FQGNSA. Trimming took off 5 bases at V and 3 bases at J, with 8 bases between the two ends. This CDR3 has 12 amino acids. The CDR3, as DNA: TGTGCCAGCAGCCCGCCCCTCTACGAGCAGTACTTC. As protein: CASSPPLYEQYF. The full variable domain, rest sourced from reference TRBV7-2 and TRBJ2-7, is GAGVSQSPSNKVTEKGKDVELRCDPISGHTALYWYRQSLGQGLEFLIYFQGNSAPDKSGLPSDRFSAERTGGSVSTLTIQRTQQEDSAVYLCASSPPLYEQYFGPGTRLTVT.

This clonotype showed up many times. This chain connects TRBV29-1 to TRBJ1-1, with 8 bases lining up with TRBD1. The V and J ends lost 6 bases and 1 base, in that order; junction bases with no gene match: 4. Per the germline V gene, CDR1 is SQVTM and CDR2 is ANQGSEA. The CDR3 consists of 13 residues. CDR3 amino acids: CSVMTGANTEAFF. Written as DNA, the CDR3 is TGCAGCGTAATGACAGGGGCGAACACTGAAGCTTTCTTT.

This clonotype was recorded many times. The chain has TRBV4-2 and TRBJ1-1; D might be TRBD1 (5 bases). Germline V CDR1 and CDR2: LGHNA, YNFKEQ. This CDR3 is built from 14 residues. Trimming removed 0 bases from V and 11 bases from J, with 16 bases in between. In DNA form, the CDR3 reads TGTGCCAGCAGCCAAGATGTATCAGGGTTCGAGGCTTTCTTT. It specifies CASSQDVSGFEAFF.

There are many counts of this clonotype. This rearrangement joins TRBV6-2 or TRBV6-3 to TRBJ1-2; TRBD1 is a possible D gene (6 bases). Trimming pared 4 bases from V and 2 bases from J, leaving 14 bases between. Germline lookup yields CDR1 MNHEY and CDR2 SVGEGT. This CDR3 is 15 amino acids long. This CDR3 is CASSSGAGRNYGYTF. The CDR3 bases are TGTGCCAGCAGTTCAGGGGCAGGAAGGAACTATGGCTACACCTTC.

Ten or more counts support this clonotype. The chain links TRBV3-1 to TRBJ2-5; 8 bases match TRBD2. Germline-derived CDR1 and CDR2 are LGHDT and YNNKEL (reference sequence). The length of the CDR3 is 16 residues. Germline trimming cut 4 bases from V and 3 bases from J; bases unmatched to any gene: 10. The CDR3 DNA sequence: TGTGCCAGCAGCCTATCGCCGGGACTAGTGGAAGAGACCCAGTACTTC. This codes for CASSLSPGLVEETQYF.

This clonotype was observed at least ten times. CDR3: CASRPRAGYGYTF. In nucleotides, the CDR3 is TGTGCCAGCAGACCGAGGGCAGGCTATGGCTACACCTTC. The chain joins TRBV28 to TRBJ1-2; D gene ambiguous. Trimming removed 6 bases from V and 4 bases from J, with 12 bases in between. The CDR3 consists of 13 residues. CDR1 and CDR2 (germline): MDHEN, SYDVKM.

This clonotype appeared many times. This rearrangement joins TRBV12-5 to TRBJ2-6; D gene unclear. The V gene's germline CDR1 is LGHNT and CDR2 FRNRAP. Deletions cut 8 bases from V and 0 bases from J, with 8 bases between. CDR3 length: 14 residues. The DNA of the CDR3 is TGTGCTAGTTGGTATGACTCTGGGGCCAACGTCCTGACTTTC. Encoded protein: CASWYDSGANVLTF.

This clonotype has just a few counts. This CDR3 reads CSVASRVDQPQHF. The CDR3 DNA follows: TGCAGCGTTGCGAGCAGGGTTGATCAGCCCCAGCATTTT. This chain uses TRBV29-1 with TRBJ1-5, with D maybe TRBD1 (5 bases). CDR1 and CDR2 (germline): SQVTM, ANQGSEA. The CDR3 covers 13 residues. Trimming took off 4 bases at V and 5 bases at J, with 12 bases between the two ends.

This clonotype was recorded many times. The CDR3 coding sequence is TGCGCCAGCAGCCAGGGGCAGTTAGGGGGGACCGGGGAGCTGTTTTTT. Translation gives CASSQGQLGGTGELFF. The chain combines TRBV4-1 with TRBJ2-2, with D perhaps assigned TRBD1 or TRBD2 (6 bases each). In germline, CDR1 is MGHRA, CDR2 YSYEKL. V gave up 3 bases and J gave up 5 bases, with 16 bases separating them. CDR3 size: 16 residues.

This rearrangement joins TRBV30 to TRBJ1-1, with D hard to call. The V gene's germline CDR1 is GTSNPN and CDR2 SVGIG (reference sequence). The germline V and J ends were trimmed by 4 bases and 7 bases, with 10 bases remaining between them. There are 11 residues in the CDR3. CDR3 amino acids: CAWTRTNEAFF. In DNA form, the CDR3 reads TGTGCCTGGACGCGGACGAATGAAGCTTTCTTT.

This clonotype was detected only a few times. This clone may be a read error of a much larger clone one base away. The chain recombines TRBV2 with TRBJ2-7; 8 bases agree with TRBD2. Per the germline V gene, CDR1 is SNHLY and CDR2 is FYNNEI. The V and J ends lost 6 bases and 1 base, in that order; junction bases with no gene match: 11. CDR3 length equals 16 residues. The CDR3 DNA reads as TGTGCCAGCAGCGAGGGACTAGTCTCTTCGTCCTACGAGCAGTACTTC. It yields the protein CASSEGLVSSSYEQYF.

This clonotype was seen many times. Written as DNA, the CDR3 is TGTGCCAGCAGTTCCACGGACAGGGGCTACGAGCAGTACTTC. It yields the protein CASSSTDRGYEQYF. The chain carries TRBV28 and TRBJ2-7; the match to TRBD1 covers 9 bases. The length of the CDR3 is 14 residues. Germline loops: CDR1 MDHEN, CDR2 SYDVKM. With 4 bases clipped from V and 3 bases from J, the junction kept 4 bases outside the gene matches. Combining the CDR3 with reference TRBV28 and TRBJ2-7 gives the whole variable domain DVKVTQSSRYLVKRTGEKVFLECVQDMDHENMFWYRQDPGLGLRLIYFSYDVKMKEKGDIPEGYSVSREKKERFSLILESASTNQTSMYLCASSSTDRGYEQYFGPGTRLTVT.

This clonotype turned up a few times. This CDR3 is CASSQQGENTEAFF. The CDR3, as DNA: TGTGCCAGCTCACAACAGGGGGAGAACACTGAAGCTTTCTTT. The chain joins TRBV18 to TRBJ1-1; 8 bases are a match to TRBD1. The CDR3 spans 14 residues. Germline loops: CDR1 KGHSH, CDR2 LQKENI. Trimming at V came to 4 bases and at J to 1 base, leaving 2 bases not matched to a gene.

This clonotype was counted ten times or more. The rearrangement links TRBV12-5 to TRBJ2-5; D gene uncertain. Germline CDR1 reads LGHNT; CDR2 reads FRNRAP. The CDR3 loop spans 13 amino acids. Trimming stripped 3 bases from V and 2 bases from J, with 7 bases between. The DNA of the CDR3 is TGTGCTAGTGGTTTAGGGCGACAAGAGACCCAGTACTTC. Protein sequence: CASGLGRQETQYF.

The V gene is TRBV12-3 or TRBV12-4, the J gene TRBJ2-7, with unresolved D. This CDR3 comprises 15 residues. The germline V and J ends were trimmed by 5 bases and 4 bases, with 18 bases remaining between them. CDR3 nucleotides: TGTGCCAGCAGTGAATTGAACGGAGTAAGGTACGAGCAGTACTTC. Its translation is CASSELNGVRYEQYF.

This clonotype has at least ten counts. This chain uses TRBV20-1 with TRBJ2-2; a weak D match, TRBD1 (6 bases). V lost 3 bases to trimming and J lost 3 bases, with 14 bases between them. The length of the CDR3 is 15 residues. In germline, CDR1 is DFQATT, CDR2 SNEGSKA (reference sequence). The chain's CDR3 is CSASVGQTDTGELFF. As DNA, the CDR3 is TGCAGTGCTAGTGTTGGACAGACCGACACCGGGGAGCTGTTTTTT.

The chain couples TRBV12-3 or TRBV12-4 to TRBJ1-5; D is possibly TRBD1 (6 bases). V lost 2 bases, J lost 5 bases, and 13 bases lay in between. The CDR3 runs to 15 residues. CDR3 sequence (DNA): TGTGCCAGCAGTTTATTGTCTGGGGGCGATCAGCCCCAGCATTTT. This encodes CASSLLSGGDQPQHF.

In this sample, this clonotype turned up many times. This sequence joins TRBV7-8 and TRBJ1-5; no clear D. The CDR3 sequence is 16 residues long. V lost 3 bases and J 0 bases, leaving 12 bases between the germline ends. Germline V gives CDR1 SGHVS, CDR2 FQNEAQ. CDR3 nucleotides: TGTGCCAGCAGCTTTGGTCGTTTGCATAGCAATCAGCCCCAGCATTTT. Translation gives CASSFGRLHSNQPQHF.

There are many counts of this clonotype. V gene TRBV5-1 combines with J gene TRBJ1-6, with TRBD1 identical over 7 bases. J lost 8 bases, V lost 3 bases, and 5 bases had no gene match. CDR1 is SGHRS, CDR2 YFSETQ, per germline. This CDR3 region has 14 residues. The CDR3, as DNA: TGCGCCAGCAGCTCGACAGGGCGCGATTCACCCCTCCACTTT. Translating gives CASSSTGRDSPLHF.

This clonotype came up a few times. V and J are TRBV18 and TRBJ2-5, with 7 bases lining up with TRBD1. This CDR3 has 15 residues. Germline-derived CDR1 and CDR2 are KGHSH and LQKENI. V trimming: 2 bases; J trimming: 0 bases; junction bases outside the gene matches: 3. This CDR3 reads CASSPGQAYQETQYF. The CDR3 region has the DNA TGTGCCAGCTCACCAGGACAGGCGTACCAAGAGACCCAGTACTTC.

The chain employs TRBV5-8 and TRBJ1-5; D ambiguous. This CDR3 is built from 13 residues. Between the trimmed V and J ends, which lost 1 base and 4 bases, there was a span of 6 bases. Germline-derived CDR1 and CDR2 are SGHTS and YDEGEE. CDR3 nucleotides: TGTGCCAGCAGCTTGCAGGTGAATCAGCCCCAGCATTTT. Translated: CASSLQVNQPQHF.

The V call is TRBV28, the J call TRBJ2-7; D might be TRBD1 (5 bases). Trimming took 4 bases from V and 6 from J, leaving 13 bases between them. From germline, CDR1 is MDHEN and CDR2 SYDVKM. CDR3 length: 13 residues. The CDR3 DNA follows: TGTGCCAGCAGTTACAACACACAGGCCGAGCAGTACTTC. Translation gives CASSYNTQAEQYF. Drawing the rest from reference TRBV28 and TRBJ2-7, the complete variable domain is DVKVTQSSRYLVKRTGEKVFLECVQDMDHENMFWYRQDPGLGLRLIYFSYDVKMKEKGDIPEGYSVSREKKERFSLILESASTNQTSMYLCASSYNTQAEQYFGPGTRLTVT.

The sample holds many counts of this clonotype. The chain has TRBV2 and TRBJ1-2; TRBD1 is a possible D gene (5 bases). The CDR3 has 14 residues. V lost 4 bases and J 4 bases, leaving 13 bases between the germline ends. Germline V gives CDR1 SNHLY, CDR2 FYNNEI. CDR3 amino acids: CASSAWDGSYGYTF. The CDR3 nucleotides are TGTGCCAGCAGTGCCTGGGACGGGAGCTATGGCTACACCTTC.

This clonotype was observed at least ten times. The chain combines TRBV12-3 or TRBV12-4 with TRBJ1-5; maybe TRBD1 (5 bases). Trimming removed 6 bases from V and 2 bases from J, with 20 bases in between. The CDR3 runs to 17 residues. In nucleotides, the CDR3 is TGTGCCAGCAGCCCCCCGGGGGGGGAAAGACGCAATCAGCCCCAGCATTTT. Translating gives CASSPPGGERRNQPQHF.

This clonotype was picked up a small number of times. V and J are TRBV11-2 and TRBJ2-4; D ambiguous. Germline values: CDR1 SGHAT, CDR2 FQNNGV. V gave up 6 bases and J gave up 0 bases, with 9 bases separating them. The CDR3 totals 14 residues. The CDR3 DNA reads TGTGCCAGCAGGAAGGTTGTAGCCAAAAACATTCAGTACTTC. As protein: CASRKVVAKNIQYF.